This is a list of T cell receptor beta chains from one sample in a study of OX40 agonist ivuxolimab in advanced cancers. Generated by immunoSEQ multiplex PCR, the TCRdb table keeps only in-frame clones and is missing some. The sample records roughly 77,000 clones, roughly 80% being singletons. The input for sequencing was CD4+ or CD8+ T cells sorted from blood, taken in a trial of the OX40 agonist ivuxolimab. These receptors were taken from an adult with an advanced solid tumor such as melanoma, head and neck, liver or kidney cancer. CDR3s include the opening cysteine and the closing phenylalanine or tryptophan. A D gene is named only where the DNA matches it firmly. A row's size may be missing; if present it is once, few, many or a size class.

j_gene,v_gene,abundance,d_gene,CDR3nt,CDR3aa
TRBJ1-6,TRBV7-9,.,.,TGTGCCAGCAGCTTAGGAGTGGGGGCTAATAATTCACCCCTCCACTTT,CASSLGVGANNSPLHF
TRBJ1-3,TRBV29-1,.,.,TGCAGCGTCCAAGGGGGCTCTGGAAACACCATATATTTT,CSVQGGSGNTIYF
TRBJ1-1,TRBV2,.,TRBD1,TGTGCCAGCAGTGAGGGGACAGGGCGAGGCACTGAAGCTTTCTTT,CASSEGTGRGTEAFF
TRBJ2-3,TRBV4-1,.,.,TGCGCCAGCAGCCGCGGAACCTATACGCAGTATTTT,CASSRGTYTQYF
TRBJ1-5,TRBV30,few,.,TGTGCCTGGAGTCGCCGGGACAATCAGCCCCAGCATTTT,CAWSRRDNQPQHF
TRBJ2-7,TRBV6-5,once,TRBD1,TGTGCCAGCAGCAAGGACAGGGCCCCTGGTTACGAGCAGTACTTC,CASSKDRAPGYEQYF
TRBJ2-3,TRBV6-6,.,TRBD2,TGTGCCAGCAGCCCAGCCGGGACTAGCGGCACAGATACGCAGTATTTT,CASSPAGTSGTDTQYF
TRBJ1-4,TRBV2,.,.,TGTGCCAGCCGTCCTTTTTTGGCAACTAATGAAAAACTGTTTTTT,CASRPFLATNEKLFF
TRBJ2-7,TRBV10-1,.,.,TGCGCCAGCAGTGACAGGGGTTCCTACGAGCAGTACTTC,CASSDRGSYEQYF
TRBJ1-2,TRBV19,.,TRBD1,TGTGCCAGTACTGCCAGGACAGGGAACTATGGCTACACCTTC,CASTARTGNYGYTF
TRBJ1-6,TRBV5-6,.,.,TGTGCCAGCAGCTCGTTCAGGGTTCTATCACCCCTCCACTTT,CASSSFRVLSPLHF
TRBJ1-1,TRBV2,.,.,TGTGCCAGCAGTGTAGGCGGGTTCAACACTGAAGCTTTCTTT,CASSVGGFNTEAFF
TRBJ2-1,TRBV6-6,.,.,TGTGCCAGCAGTTACTCGAGACAGTCCTACAATGAGCAGTTCTTC,CASSYSRQSYNEQFF
TRBJ1-2,TRBV6-1,.,.,TGTGCCAGCAGTGAGAAATATGGGGCCGGCTATGGTTATGGCTACACCTTC,CASSEKYGAGYGYGYTF
TRBJ2-7,TRBV11-2,once,TRBD2,TGTGCCAGCAGCCCAGAGACTAGCGTGGGAGCTCGGTCCTTC,CASSPETSVGARSF
TRBJ1-3,TRBV7-9,.,.,TGTGCCAGCAGCTTATCTAGTCTCCCTAAGGTTCTCTCTGGAAACACCATATATTTT,CASSLSSLPKVLSGNTIYF
TRBJ2-1,TRBV6-1,.,TRBD2,TGTGCCAGCAGTGGCTCCGGGACTAGCGGGGGCTACAATGAGCAGTTCTTC,CASSGSGTSGGYNEQFF
TRBJ2-7,TRBV18,.,.,TGTGCCAGCTCACCCGAGGTCGGGGAATACGAGCAGTACTTC,CASSPEVGEYEQYF
TRBJ1-2,TRBV7-8,few,.,TGTGCCAGCAGCTTCGTCAGGGGCGACTATGGCTACACCTTC,CASSFVRGDYGYTF
TRBJ1-5,TRBV7-3,.,.,TGTGCCAGCAGCGCGGACCCATTCAATCAGCCCCAGCATTTT,CASSADPFNQPQHF
TRBJ2-1,TRBV5-1,.,TRBD1,TGCGCCAGCAGCTTGGGACAGGGTTCTAATGAGCAGTTCTTC,CASSLGQGSNEQFF
TRBJ2-1,TRBV11-2,.,.,TGTGCCAGCAGCTTACCAGTAAGCTCCTACAATGAGCAGTTCTTC,CASSLPVSSYNEQFF
TRBJ1-5,TRBV11-3,once,.,TGTGCCAGCAGCTTAGATATCGTCGGATCTAGTATTCAGCCCCAGCATTTT,CASSLDIVGSSIQPQHF
TRBJ1-1,TRBV9,.,.,TGTGCCAGCAGCGTAGATAAGGGGAACACTGAAGCTTTCTTT,CASSVDKGNTEAFF
TRBJ1-1,TRBV7-9,.,.,TGTGCCAGCGGAACCCGGGAGGGAAAGACTGAAGCTTTCTTT,CASGTREGKTEAFF
TRBJ1-3,TRBV7-2,.,TRBD1,TGTGCCACCGAACAGGGGGCGCGTGGAAACACCATATATTTT,CATEQGARGNTIYF
TRBJ1-4,TRBV7-9,.,TRBD1,TGTGCCAGCAGCACCATGACAGGGGCGGCTAATGAAAAACTGTTTTTT,CASSTMTGAANEKLFF
TRBJ1-2,TRBV20-1,.,.,TGCAGTGCTAGAGAGAACCGTTACACCTTC,CSARENRYTF
TRBJ2-3,TRBV10-3,.,TRBD2,TGTGCCATCCAAGCGGGGTTGGCAGATACGCAGTATTTT,CAIQAGLADTQYF
TRBJ2-5,TRBV7-8,.,.,TGTGCCAGCAGCTTAGCTCAGGGTGAAGAGACCCAGTACTTC,CASSLAQGEETQYF
TRBJ1-2,TRBV7-2,once,.,TGTGCCAGCAGCTTAGACCCCAGTGGGGACTATGGCTACACCTTC,CASSLDPSGDYGYTF
TRBJ2-5,TRBV11-3,.,TRBD1,TGTGCCAGCAGCTCAACAGGGGGCCGAGAGACCCAGTACTTC,CASSSTGGRETQYF
TRBJ1-1,TRBV18,.,.,TGTGCCAGCTCCCAAGGACGGTTGAACACTGAAGCTTTCTTT,CASSQGRLNTEAFF
TRBJ1-1,TRBV7-2,.,.,TGTGCCAGCAGCGAAACAGGTTGGAACACTGAAGCTTTCTTT,CASSETGWNTEAFF
TRBJ2-1,TRBV5-1,.,.,TGCGCCAGCAGCTTACTAGAATCAAAGTTCTTC,CASSLLESKFF
TRBJ1-1,TRBV7-3,.,.,TGTGCCAGCAGCTTATTCCCAGCAGGGGCAGTGAACACTGAAGCTTTCTTT,CASSLFPAGAVNTEAFF
TRBJ2-1,TRBV6-1,.,TRBD2,TGTGCCAGCAGTGAATCGTCGGGGGGGGAAAACAATGAGCAGTTCTTC,CASSESSGGENNEQFF
TRBJ2-3,TRBV6-1,.,.,TGTGCCAGCAGTGAAATGGTAGCAGGGGATACGCAGTATTTT,CASSEMVAGDTQYF
TRBJ2-7,TRBV9,.,TRBD1,TGTGCCAGCAATCATAGGACAGGGTCCTACGAGCAGTACTTC,CASNHRTGSYEQYF
TRBJ2-5,TRBV27,.,.,TGTGCCAGCAGGCGTACGAGGGGCCCGGGCGAGACCCAGTACTTC,CASRRTRGPGETQYF
TRBJ2-7,TRBV7-9,.,.,TGTGCCAGCAGCCAGGCAGCAGGGGACCACGAGCAGTACTTC,CASSQAAGDHEQYF
TRBJ2-3,TRBV29-1,.,TRBD2,TGCAGCGTTGCCGGGGGGGGAACAGATACGCAGTATTTT,CSVAGGGTDTQYF